This T cell receptor (beta chain) was observed in a study of blood T cell repertoires in COVID-19. The cohort comprised adults aged 18 to 89 years residing in under 25 US areas. Exposed study participants had met a COVID-19 case within 2 weeks before entry. Sequencing used immunoSEQ multiplex PCR; TCRdb keeps in-frame clones, though not all of them. The sample yields 350,000 to 500,000 clones, 70% to 90% seen once. Germline V gene lookup returns CDR1 LNHDA and CDR2 SQIVND (reference sequence). The CDR3 is made up of 13 amino acids. V dropped 8 bases and J dropped 3; count of bases not matched to a gene: 6.

The chain recombines TRBV19 with TRBJ2-5; 7 nucleotides match TRBD2. Sequencing was carried out using PBMCs or T cells enriched from blood (not recorded which). The receptor's source is a woman aged 18-35 years who had been exposed to COVID-19. CDR3 bases: TGTGCCAGTCAACGGGGGGATAAAGAGACCCAGTACTTC. Translated, it gives CASQRGDKETQYF. Filled out from reference TRBV19 and TRBJ2-5, the complete variable domain reads DGGITQSPKYLFRKEGQNVTLSCEQNLNHDAMYWYRQDPGQGLRLIYYSQIVNDFQKGDIAEGYSVSREKKESFPLTVTSAQKNPTAFYLCASQRGDKETQYFGPGTRLLVL.